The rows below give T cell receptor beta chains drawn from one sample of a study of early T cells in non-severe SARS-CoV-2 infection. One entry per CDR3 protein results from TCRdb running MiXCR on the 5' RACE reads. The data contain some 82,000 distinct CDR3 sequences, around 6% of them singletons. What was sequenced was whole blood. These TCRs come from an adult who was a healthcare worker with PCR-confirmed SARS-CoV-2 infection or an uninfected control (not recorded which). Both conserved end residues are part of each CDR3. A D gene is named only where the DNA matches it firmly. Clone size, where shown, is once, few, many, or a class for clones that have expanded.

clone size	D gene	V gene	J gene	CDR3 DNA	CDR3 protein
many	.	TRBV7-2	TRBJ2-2	TGTGCCAGCAGCCAGGGCGGAGGACGGAACACCGGGGAGCTGTTTTTT	CASSQGGGRNTGELFF
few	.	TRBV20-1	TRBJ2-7	TGCAGTGCTAGAGATCAGGGCAAACCCTACGAGCAGTACTTC	CSARDQGKPYEQYF
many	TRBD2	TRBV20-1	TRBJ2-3	TGCAGTGCTAGAGCTAGCGGGGGGGTCACAGATACGCAGTATTTT	CSARASGGVTDTQYF
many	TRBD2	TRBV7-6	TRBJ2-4	TGTGCCAGCAGCTCGGGACTAGCGGCCCCCGGGACCAAAAACATTCAGTACTTC	CASSSGLAAPGTKNIQYF
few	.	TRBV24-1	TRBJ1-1	TGTGCCACCAGTCCCGGTCCGAACACTGAAGCTTTCTTT	CATSPGPNTEAFF
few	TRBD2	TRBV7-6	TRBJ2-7	TGTGCCAGCAGCTCCCGGGAGGGGCCTAACTCCTACGAGCAGTACTTC	CASSSREGPNSYEQYF
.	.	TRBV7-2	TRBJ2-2	TGTGCCAGCAGCCCCCCTCGTGCGGGACAGACGAACACCGGGGAGCTGTTTTTT	CASSPPRAGQTNTGELFF
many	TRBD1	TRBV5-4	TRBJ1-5	TGTGCCACCGGGACAGGGGGAGGCAATCAGCCCCAGCATTTT	CATGTGGGNQPQHF
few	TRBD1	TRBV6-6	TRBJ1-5	TGTGCCAGCAGGACCGGGACAGGGGACCAGCCCCAGCATTTT	CASRTGTGDQPQHF
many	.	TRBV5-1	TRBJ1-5	TGCGCCAGCAGCTTGAACGGGGAGGGAAATCAGCCCCAGCATTTT	CASSLNGEGNQPQHF
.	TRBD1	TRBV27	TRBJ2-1	TGTGCCACCAAAAGACAACAGGGGGTAAACAATGAGCAGTTCTTC	CATKRQQGVNNEQFF
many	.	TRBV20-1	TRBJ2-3	TGCAGTGCTAGAGTGGGTACTAACTCAGATACGCAGTATTTT	CSARVGTNSDTQYF
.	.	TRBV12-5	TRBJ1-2	TGTGCTAGTGGTTTAGGCGATCGGGTCGGCGGCTACACCTTC	CASGLGDRVGGYTF
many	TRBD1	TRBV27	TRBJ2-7	TGTGCCAGCAGTTTATCCAGGGGGCTGTCCGAGCAGTACTTC	CASSLSRGLSEQYF
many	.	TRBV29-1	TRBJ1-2	TGCAGCGTTGCGGTTCCCACGGGAAACTATGGCTACACCTTC	CSVAVPTGNYGYTF
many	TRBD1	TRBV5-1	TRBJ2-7	TGCGCCAGCAGCTGGACCGGGACAGCCTACGAGCAGTACTTC	CASSWTGTAYEQYF
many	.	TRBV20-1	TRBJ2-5	TGCAGTGCATCTCGGACCCGCCAAGAGACCCAGTACTTC	CSASRTRQETQYF
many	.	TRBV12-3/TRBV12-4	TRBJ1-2	TGTGCCAGCAGTTTCTCTGGGCATGGCTACACCTTC	CASSFSGHGYTF